This T cell receptor beta chain is from a study of T-cell reconstitution after alpha-beta-depleted transplantation in children. Germline lookup yields CDR1 DFQATT and CDR2 SNEGSKA (reference sequence). The V and J ends lost 3 bases and 3 bases, in that order; junction bases with no gene match: 7. The CDR3 extends over 15 amino acids. This clonotype has a count of ten or more. TCRbeta library construction was performed incorporating unique molecular identifiers. One entry per CDR3 protein results from TCRdb running MiXCR on the PCR reads. This sample yields 600,000 to 700,000 distinct CDR3 sequences, of which approximately 17% are seen a single time; about 1.1% belongs to the top ten.

This clonotype was obtained from a human donor who donated a stem cell graft to a child with acute myeloid leukemia. This rearrangement joins TRBV20-1 to TRBJ2-3, with TRBD2 identical over 9 bases. The material sequenced was PBMCs from the stem cell graft donor, taken from the stem cell graft. CDR3 DNA sequence: TGCAGTGCTAGCCCCCTAGCGGGGTGGACAGATACGCAGTATTTT. Translated: CSASPLAGWTDTQYF.